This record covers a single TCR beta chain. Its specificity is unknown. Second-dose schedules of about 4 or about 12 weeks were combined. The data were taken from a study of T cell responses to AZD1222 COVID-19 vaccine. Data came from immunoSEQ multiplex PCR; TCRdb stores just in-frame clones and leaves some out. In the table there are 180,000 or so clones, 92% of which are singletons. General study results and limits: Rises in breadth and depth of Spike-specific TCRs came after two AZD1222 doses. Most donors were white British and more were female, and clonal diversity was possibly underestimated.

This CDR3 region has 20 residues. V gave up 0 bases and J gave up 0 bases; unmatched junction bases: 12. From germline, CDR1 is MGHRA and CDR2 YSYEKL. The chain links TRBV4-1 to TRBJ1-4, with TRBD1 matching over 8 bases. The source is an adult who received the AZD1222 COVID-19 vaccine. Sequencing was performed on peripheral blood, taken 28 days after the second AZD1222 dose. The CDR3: CASSQEEGQGRVATNEKLFF. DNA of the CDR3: TGCGCCAGCAGCCAAGAGGAAGGACAGGGCCGAGTTGCAACTAATGAAAAACTGTTTTTT.